This record concerns one TCR beta chain sequence. The source of the sample is a study of blood T cell repertoires in COVID-19. The wider study: Sites across the United States, Italy and Spain contributed samples from acute and convalescent COVID-19. The cDNA or gDNA used as material had been derived from T cells, B-cell-depleted T cells, or PBMCs.

CDR3 length: 16 residues. Deletions cut 0 bases from V and 4 bases from J, with 15 bases between. Germline loops: CDR1 SGHTA, CDR2 FQGTGA. Patients at the Seattle site were enrolled during active infection and followed longitudinally. Per the authors' pipeline: Amplification of reference gene primers was used by the study to estimate nucleated cell counts. Measured with immunoSEQ multiplex PCR; TCRdb has only the in-frame clones, and not every one. The V and J calls and the clone size are those of that table, but D and trimming were determined from the DNA. The profile covers about 230,000 clones, with 80% to 90% appearing a single time and roughly 3% taken by the ten largest.

The sample taken for sequencing was peripheral blood. The chain couples TRBV7-3 to TRBJ1-1, with a tentative D call TRBD1 (5 bases). This sequence was found in a man aged 25 to 40 with COVID-19, enrolled during active disease. The CDR3 reads CASSLTGGDWVTEAFF. The CDR3 DNA sequence: TGTGCCAGCAGCTTAACGGGAGGGGACTGGGTCACTGAAGCTTTCTTT.